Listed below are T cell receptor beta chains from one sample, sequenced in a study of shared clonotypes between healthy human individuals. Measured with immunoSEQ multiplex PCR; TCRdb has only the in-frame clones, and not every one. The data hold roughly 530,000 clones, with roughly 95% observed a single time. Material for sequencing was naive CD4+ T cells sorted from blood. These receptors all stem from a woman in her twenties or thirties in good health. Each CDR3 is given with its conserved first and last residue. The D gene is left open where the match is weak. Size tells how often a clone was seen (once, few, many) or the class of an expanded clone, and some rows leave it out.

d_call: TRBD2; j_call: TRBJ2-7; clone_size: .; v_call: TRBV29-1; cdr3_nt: TGCAGCGTTGGAGGGGGAGCGGGAGGGCCTCGGGAGCAGTACTTC; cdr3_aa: CSVGGGAGGPREQYF
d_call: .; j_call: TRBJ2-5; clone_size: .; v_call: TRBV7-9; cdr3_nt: TGTGCCAGCAGCTTACAGGCGGGACAAGAGACCCAGTACTTC; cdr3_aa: CASSLQAGQETQYF
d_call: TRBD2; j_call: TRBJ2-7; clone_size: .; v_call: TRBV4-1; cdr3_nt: TGCGCCAGCAGCCAGCCTTCGGGCGGGAGGAAAGGCGAGCAGTACTTC; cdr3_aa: CASSQPSGGRKGEQYF
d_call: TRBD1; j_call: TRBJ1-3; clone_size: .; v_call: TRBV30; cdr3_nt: TGTGCCTGGAGTCGTGCAGGGGGCTTGGGAAACACCATATATTTT; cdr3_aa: CAWSRAGGLGNTIYF
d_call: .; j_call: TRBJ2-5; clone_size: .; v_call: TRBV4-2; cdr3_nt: TGTGCCAGCAGCCAAGGCGGGACCGTCCGCGAGACCCAGTACTTC; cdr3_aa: CASSQGGTVRETQYF
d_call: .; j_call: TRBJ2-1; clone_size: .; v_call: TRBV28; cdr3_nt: TGTGCCAGCATGGGGCGGCTAGTACCCTACAATGAGCAGTTCTTC; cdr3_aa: CASMGRLVPYNEQFF
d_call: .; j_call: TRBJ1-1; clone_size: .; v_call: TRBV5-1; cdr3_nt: TGCGCCAGCAGTTTACGACAAAGGAACACTGAAGCTTTCTTT; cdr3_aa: CASSLRQRNTEAFF
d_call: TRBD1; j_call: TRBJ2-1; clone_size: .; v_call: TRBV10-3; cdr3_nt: TGTGCCATCAGTGAGCGGGACAGGGGTGCGAATGAGCAGTTCTTC; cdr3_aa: CAISERDRGANEQFF
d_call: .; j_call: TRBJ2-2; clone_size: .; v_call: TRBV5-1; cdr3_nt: TGCGCCAGCAGCTTGGGTGTTGTCATCAAGAACACCGGGGAGCTGTTTTTT; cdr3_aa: CASSLGVVIKNTGELFF
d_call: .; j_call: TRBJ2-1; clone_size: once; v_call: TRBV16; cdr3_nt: TGTGCCAGCAGCCAATCGGACGGCAGGGTGGGACACAATGAGCAGTTCTTC; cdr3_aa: CASSQSDGRVGHNEQFF
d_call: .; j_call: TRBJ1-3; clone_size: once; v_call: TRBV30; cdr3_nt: TGTGCCTGGAGCAAGTTCGGCTCAAGCTCTGGAAACACCATATATTTT; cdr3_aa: CAWSKFGSSSGNTIYF
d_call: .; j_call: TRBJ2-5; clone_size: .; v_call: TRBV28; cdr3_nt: TGTGCCAGCAGTCTAGGGAATTTGGAGACCCAGTACTTC; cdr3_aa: CASSLGNLETQYF
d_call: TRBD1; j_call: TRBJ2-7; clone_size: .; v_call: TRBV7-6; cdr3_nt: TGTGCCAGCAGCTCCGGGACAGATCTCTACGAGCAGTACTTC; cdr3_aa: CASSSGTDLYEQYF
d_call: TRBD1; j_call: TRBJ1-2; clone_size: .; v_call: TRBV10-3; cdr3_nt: TGTGCCATCAGGGGGGACAGTGGGGACTATGGCTACACCTTC; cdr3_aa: CAIRGDSGDYGYTF
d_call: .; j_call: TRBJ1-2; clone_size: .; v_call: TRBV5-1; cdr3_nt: TGCGCCAGCAGCCCCCTGAGGGTGAGGGGCTACACCTTC; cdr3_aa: CASSPLRVRGYTF
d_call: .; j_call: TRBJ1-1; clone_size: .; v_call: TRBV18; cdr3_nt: TGTGCCAGCTCACGAGGCCCAGAGAACACTGAAGCTTTCTTT; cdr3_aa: CASSRGPENTEAFF
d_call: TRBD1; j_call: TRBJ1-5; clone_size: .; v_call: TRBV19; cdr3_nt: TGTGCCAGTAAACAAGACAGGGAAACTTATAGCAATCAGCCCCAGCATTTT; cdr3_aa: CASKQDRETYSNQPQHF
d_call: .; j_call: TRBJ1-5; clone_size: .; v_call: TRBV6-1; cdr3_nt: TGTGCCAGCAGTGAGGACCCACTCAATCAGCCCCAGCATTTT; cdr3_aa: CASSEDPLNQPQHF
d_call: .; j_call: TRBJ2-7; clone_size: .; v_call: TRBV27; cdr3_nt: TGTGCCAGCAGCCCCCGTCCCTCGGGAACGGGCGAGCAGTACTTC; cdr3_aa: CASSPRPSGTGEQYF
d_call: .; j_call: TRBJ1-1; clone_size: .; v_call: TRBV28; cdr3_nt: TGTGCCAGCAGGTCCCCTGGCACTGAAGCTTTCTTT; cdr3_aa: CASRSPGTEAFF
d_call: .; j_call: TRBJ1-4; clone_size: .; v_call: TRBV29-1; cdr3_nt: TGCAGCGTTGTCTCGGCTCTAAATGAAAAACTGTTTTTT; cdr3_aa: CSVVSALNEKLFF
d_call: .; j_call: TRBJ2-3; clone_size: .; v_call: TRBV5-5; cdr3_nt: TGTGCCAGCAGCGCCCTCACAGATACGCAGTATTTT; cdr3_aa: CASSALTDTQYF
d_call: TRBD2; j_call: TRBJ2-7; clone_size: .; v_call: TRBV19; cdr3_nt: TGTGCCAGCTCAGGACTAGCGGAGACCTACGAGCAGTACTTC; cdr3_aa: CASSGLAETYEQYF
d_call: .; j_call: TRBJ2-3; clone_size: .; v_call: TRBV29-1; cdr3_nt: TGCAGCGTCCGACAGGCGACGCAGTATTTT; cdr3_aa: CSVRQATQYF
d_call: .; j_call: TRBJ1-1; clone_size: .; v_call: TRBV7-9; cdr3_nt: TGTGCCAGCAGCTGGGACAACGCTTTCTTT; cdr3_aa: CASSWDNAFF
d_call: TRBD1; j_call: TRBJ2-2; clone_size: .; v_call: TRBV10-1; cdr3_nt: TGCGCCAGCAGCCCAACCCTGGACAGGGCCACCGGGGAGCTGTTTTTT; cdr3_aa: CASSPTLDRATGELFF
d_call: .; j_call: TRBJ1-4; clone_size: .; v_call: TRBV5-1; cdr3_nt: TGCGCCAGCAGCTTCGGGGGTAATGAAAAACTGTTTTTT; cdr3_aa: CASSFGGNEKLFF
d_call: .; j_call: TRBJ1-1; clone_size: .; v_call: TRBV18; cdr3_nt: TGTGCCAGCTCACCCCTTTCCCAGAACACTGAAGCTTTCTTT; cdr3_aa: CASSPLSQNTEAFF
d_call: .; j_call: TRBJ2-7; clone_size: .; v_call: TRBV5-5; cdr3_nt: TGTGCCAGCAGCTTAACGGCCCAGGGGAACGAGCAGTACTTC; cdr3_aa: CASSLTAQGNEQYF
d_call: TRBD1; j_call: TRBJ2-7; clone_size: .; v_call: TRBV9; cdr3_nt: TGTGCCAGCAGCTCAGGGACAGGGGGCTATGAATGGCACGAGCAGTACTTC; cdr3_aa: CASSSGTGGYEWHEQYF
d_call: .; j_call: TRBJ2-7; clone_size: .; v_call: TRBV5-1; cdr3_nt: TGCGCCAGCAGCTTGGCCTCGGTTGCCTACGAGCAGTACTTC; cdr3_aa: CASSLASVAYEQYF